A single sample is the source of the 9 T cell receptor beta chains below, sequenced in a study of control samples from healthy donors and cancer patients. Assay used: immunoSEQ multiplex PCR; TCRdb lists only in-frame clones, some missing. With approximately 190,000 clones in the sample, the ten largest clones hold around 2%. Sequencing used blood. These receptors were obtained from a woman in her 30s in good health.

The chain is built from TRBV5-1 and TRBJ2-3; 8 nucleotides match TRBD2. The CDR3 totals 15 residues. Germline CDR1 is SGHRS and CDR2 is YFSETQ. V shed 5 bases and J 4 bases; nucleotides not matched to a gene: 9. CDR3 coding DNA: TGCGCCAGCAGTAAAGCGGGGGTCGTGTCAGATACGCAGTATTTT. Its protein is CASSKAGVVSDTQYF.

The CDR3 nucleotides read TGTGCCAGCTCACCACCTATTCATGAAACGTCAGGGGGTTATAACACTGAAGCTTTCTTT. Its protein product is CASSPPIHETSGGYNTEAFF. The chain employs TRBV18 and TRBJ1-1; 7 bases map to TRBD1. There are 20 residues in the CDR3. Germline lookup yields CDR1 KGHSH and CDR2 LQKENI. V lost 0 bases and J lost 2; bases outside the gene matches: 18. The variable domain in full, with the rest retrieved from reference TRBV18 and TRBJ1-1, is NAGVMQNPRHLVRRRGQEARLRCSPMKGHSHVYWYRQLPEEGLKFMVYLQKENIIDESGMPKERFSAEFPKEGPSILRIQQVVRGDSAAYFCASSPPIHETSGGYNTEAFFGQGTRLTVV.

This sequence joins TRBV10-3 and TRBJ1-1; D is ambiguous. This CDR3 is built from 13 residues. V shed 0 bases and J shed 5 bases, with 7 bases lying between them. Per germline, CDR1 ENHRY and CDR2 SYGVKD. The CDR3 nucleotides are TGTGCCATCAGTGAGTCCGAGGGAACTGAAGCTTTCTTT. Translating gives CAISESEGTEAFF.

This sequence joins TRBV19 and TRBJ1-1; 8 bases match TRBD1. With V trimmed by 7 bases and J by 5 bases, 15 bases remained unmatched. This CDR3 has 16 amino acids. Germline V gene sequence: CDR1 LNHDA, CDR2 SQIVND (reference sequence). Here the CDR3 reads CASNPITGGGWTEAFF. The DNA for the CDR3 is TGTGCCAGTAATCCCATAACAGGGGGAGGATGGACTGAAGCTTTCTTT. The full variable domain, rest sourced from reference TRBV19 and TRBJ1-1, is DGGITQSPKYLFRKEGQNVTLSCEQNLNHDAMYWYRQDPGQGLRLIYYSQIVNDFQKGDIAEGYSVSREKKESFPLTVTSAQKNPTAFYLCASNPITGGGWTEAFFGQGTRLTVV.

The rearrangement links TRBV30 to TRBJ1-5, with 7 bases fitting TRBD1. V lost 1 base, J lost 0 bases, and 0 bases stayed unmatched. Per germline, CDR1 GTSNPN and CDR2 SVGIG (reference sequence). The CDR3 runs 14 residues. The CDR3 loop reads CAWSGQGSNQPQHF. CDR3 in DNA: TGTGCCTGGAGTGGACAGGGTAGCAATCAGCCCCAGCATTTT. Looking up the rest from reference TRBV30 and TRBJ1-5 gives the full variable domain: SQTIHQWPATLVQPVGSPLSLECTVEGTSNPNLYWYRQAAGRGLQLLFYSVGIGQISSEVPQNLSASRPQDRQFILSSKKLLLSDSGFYLCAWSGQGSNQPQHFGDGTRLSIL.

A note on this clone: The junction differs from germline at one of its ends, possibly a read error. As DNA, the CDR3 is TGTGCTAGCAGCCCCTCGGGACTAGCTACAGATACGCAGTATTTT. It encodes CASSPSGLATDTQYF. The chain links TRBV7-7 to TRBJ2-3; 9 bases are a match to TRBD2. The CDR3 is 15 amino acids. Per germline, CDR1 SSHAT and CDR2 FNYEAQ (reference sequence).

The CDR3 nucleotides read TGCGCCAGCAGCTTGGTAGGGTTTGAAGCTTTCTTT. Its protein is CASSLVGFEAFF. The chain employs TRBV5-1 and TRBJ1-1, with no clear D. Germline V gives CDR1 SGHRS, CDR2 YFSETQ. This CDR3 is built from 12 residues. Trimming left V 0 bases short and J 7 bases short, with 7 bases between.

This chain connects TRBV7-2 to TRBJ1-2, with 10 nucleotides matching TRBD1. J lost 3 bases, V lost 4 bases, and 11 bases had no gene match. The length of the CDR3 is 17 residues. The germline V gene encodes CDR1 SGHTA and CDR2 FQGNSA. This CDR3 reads CASSSRAGTGDYYGYTF. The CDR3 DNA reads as TGTGCCAGCAGCTCCCGCGCCGGGACAGGGGATTACTATGGCTACACCTTC.

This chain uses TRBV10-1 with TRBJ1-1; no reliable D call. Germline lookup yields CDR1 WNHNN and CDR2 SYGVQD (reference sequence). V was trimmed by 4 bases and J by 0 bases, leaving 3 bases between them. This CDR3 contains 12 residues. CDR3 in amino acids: CASSAMNTEAFF. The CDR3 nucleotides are TGCGCCAGCAGTGCGATGAACACTGAAGCTTTCTTT.